The clone carrying this T cell receptor beta chain was recorded many times. Its target is not known. The sample comes from a study of read filtering for tumor transcriptome and immune sequencing. For the study at large: DNase treatment preceded whole-transcriptome library preparation.

Findings and limits, study-wide: This fraction held mixed bone marrow immune cells after CD138-negative sorting.

Molecular barcoded adaptors covering alpha/delta and beta/gamma chains were used on about 0.4 ug RNA. TCRdb analysed the reads with MiXCR anew, one entry per CDR3 protein. The repertoire includes roughly 38,000 distinct CDR3 sequences, roughly an eighth of them detected once, and approximately 7% sits in the top ten. This CDR3 comprises 11 residues. Germline CDR1 and CDR2: WSHSY and SAAADI. V was clipped by 2 bases and J by 6 bases, with 2 bases between them. The sequenced material came from a population of CD138-negative cells sorted from bone marrow. This receptor was taken from a donor at least 40 years old with multiple myeloma. The chain links TRBV10-2 to TRBJ1-5; D is ambiguous. CDR3 coding DNA: TGCGCCAGCAGTGAGGGTCAGCCCCAGCATTTT. Translation gives CASSEGQPQHF.